Each of the 10 T cell receptor beta chains below was sequenced from the same sample in a study of cytomegalovirus exposure and HLA in healthy donors. Use of 60 Vbeta and 13 Jbeta primers characterized the PCR. Data came from immunoSEQ multiplex PCR; TCRdb stores just in-frame clones and leaves some out. Of 110,000 to 150,000 clones in the sample, around 80% were seen once. The sequenced sample consisted of PBMCs. These receptors originate from a middle-aged man in good health and CMV-seropositive.

This CDR3 reads CAWSPGQPEAFF. The CDR3 nucleotides are TGTGCCTGGAGTCCCGGACAGCCTGAAGCTTTCTTT. The chain joins TRBV30 to TRBJ1-1; D perhaps matches TRBD1 (6 bases). V was pared by 2 bases and J by 6 bases, with 10 bases between. The CDR3 runs to 12 residues. Germline values: CDR1 GTSNPN, CDR2 SVGIG (reference sequence).

This clone came up a few times. V gene TRBV5-1 combines with J gene TRBJ1-1, with 7 positions matching TRBD1. Germline trimming cut 0 bases from V and 8 bases from J; bases unmatched to any gene: 7. Germline CDR1 SGHRS, CDR2 YFSETQ. The CDR3 loop spans 14 amino acids. The CDR3 DNA reads TGCGCCAGCAGCTTGGAGGACAGGCGGTCCGAAGCTTTCTTT. Protein sequence: CASSLEDRRSEAFF.

The genes are TRBV28 and TRBJ1-4; 10 nucleotides line up with TRBD1. The V gene end was trimmed by 4 bases and the J gene end by 6 bases; junction bases not matched to a gene: 5. CDR3 length: 15 residues. Germline V lookup: CDR1 MDHEN, CDR2 SYDVKM. The CDR3 loop reads CASSSPTGGYEKLFF. The CDR3 region has the DNA TGTGCCAGCAGTTCCCCGACAGGGGGCTATGAAAAACTGTTTTTT.

The CDR3 sequence: CAIRNTGEAGELFF. The CDR3 DNA reads as TGTGCCATAAGAAATACAGGGGAGGCCGGGGAGCTGTTTTTT. V is TRBV10-3 and J is TRBJ2-2; TRBD1 might be the D (7 bases). The germline CDR1 and CDR2 sequences are ENHRY and SYGVKD. Trimming pared 9 bases from V and 6 bases from J, leaving 17 bases between. The CDR3 is 14 residues long.

Points on this clone: Its ends do not fully match the called genes, so a read error is possible. The chain employs TRBV7-7 and TRBJ2-3; 7 bases fit TRBD2. The CDR3 spans 15 residues. CDR1 is SSHAT and CDR2 is FNYEAQ in the germline V gene (reference sequence). The CDR3 DNA is TGTGCTAGCAGCTTGGGTAGCGGGTGGTTAGATACGCAGTATTTT. Its protein product is CASSLGSGWLDTQYF.

The chain carries TRBV30 and TRBJ2-6, with 7 bases aligning to TRBD1. CDR1 is GTSNPN and CDR2 is SVGIG in the germline V gene (reference sequence). CDR3 length: 17 residues. With V trimmed by 5 bases and J by 1 base, 11 bases remained unmatched. The CDR3 here is CAWEPGQPSSGANVLTF. The CDR3 nucleotides read TGTGCCTGGGAGCCGGGACAGCCCTCTTCTGGGGCCAACGTCCTGACTTTC.

This chain uses TRBV19 with TRBJ1-5; weak D call: TRBD1 (5 bases). The CDR3 is made up of 16 amino acids. Trimming shortened V by 6 bases and J by 1 base, and 16 bases separated the two germline ends. Germline V gives CDR1 LNHDA, CDR2 SQIVND (reference sequence). The CDR3 DNA is TGTGCCAGTAGAGTGACAGAAGGGTTGAGCAATCAGCCCCAGCATTTT. Its translation is CASRVTEGLSNQPQHF.

This rearrangement joins TRBV11-2 to TRBJ2-7; tentative D call: TRBD1 (6 bases). The CDR3 consists of 15 residues. Per the germline V gene, CDR1 is SGHAT and CDR2 is FQNNGV. Trimming cost V 3 bases and J 4 bases, with 16 bases left between them. The CDR3 nucleotides are TGTGCCAGCAGCTTTCGCCGGGACATAGGGTACGAGCAGTACTTC. Translated: CASSFRRDIGYEQYF. Together with reference TRBV11-2 and TRBJ2-7, the CDR3 gives the full variable domain: EAGVAQSPRYKIIEKRQSVAFWCNPISGHATLYWYQQILGQGPKLLIQFQNNGVVDDSQLPKDRFSAERLKGVDSTLKIQPAKLEDSAVYLCASSFRRDIGYEQYFGPGTRLTVT.

This chain joins TRBV5-1 and TRBJ2-5; 13 nucleotides match TRBD2. V shed 3 bases and J 2 bases; nucleotides not matched to a gene: 4. The CDR3 contains 16 residues. Looked up from germline, CDR1 is SGHRS and CDR2 is YFSETQ. The CDR3 sequence is CASSSWGLAGQETQYF. CDR3 nucleotide sequence: TGCGCCAGCAGCTCGTGGGGACTAGCGGGGCAAGAGACCCAGTACTTC.

The chain links TRBV5-4 to TRBJ1-2, with 7 positions matching TRBD1. The CDR3 sequence is 17 residues long. CDR1 is SGHNT, CDR2 YYREEE, per germline (reference sequence). J lost 4 bases, V lost 5 bases, and 17 bases had no gene match. The CDR3 DNA is TGTGCCAGCAGTCCTATGGTGCAGGGGGATCCTCTCTATGGCTACACCTTC. It is translated as CASSPMVQGDPLYGYTF.